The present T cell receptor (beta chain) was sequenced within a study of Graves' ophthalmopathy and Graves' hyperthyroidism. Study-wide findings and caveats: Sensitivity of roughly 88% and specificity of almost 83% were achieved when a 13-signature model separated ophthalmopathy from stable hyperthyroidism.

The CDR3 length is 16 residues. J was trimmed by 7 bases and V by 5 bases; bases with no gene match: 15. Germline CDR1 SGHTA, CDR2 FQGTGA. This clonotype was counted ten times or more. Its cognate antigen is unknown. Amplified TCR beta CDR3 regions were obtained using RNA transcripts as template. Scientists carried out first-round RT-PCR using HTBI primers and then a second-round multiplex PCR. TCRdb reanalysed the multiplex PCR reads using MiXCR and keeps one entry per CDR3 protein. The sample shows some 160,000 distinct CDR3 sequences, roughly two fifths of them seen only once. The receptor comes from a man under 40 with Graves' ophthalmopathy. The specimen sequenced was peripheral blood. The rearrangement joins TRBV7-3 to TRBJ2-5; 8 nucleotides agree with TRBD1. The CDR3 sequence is CASSPGTGLLDRTQYF. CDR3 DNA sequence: TGTGCCAGCAGCCCGGGGACAGGTCTGCTTGATAGGACCCAGTACTTC.